This is a list of T cell receptor beta chains from one sample in a study of blood T cell repertoires in COVID-19. Measured with immunoSEQ multiplex PCR; TCRdb has only the in-frame clones, and not every one. Of 130,000 to 150,000 clones listed, over 70% are singletons. Sequenced sample: peripheral blood. The receptors originated from a man aged 50-59 years with active or convalescent COVID-19. Both conserved end residues are part of each CDR3. A D gene is named only where the DNA matches it firmly. Expanded clones get a size class; other rows say once, few or many, or leave the size out.

abundance	d_gene	v_gene	j_gene	CDR3nt	CDR3aa
.	.	TRBV4-1	TRBJ2-3	TGCGCCAGCAGCCAAGAGGCCACAGATACGCAGTATTTT	CASSQEATDTQYF
few	.	TRBV2	TRBJ1-6	TGTGCCAGCAGCCCTTGGGGGGTGGGGAATTCACCCCTCCACTTT	CASSPWGVGNSPLHF
.	TRBD1	TRBV10-1	TRBJ2-7	TGCGCCAGCAGTGATGGACAGGCCGCGCACGAGCAGTACTTC	CASSDGQAAHEQYF
.	.	TRBV10-3	TRBJ2-2	TGTGCCATCAGCACGGGGACCGGGGAGCTGTTTTTT	CAISTGTGELFF
.	TRBD1	TRBV6-5	TRBJ1-5	TGTGCCAGCAGTCCGACAGGGGGCAATCAGCCCCAGCATTTT	CASSPTGGNQPQHF
.	.	TRBV7-8	TRBJ2-7	TGTGCCAGCAGCCGCTCGACAGGGAGGAACGAGCAGTACTTC	CASSRSTGRNEQYF
.	.	TRBV28	TRBJ2-2	TGTGCCAGCAGCCCCTGGGGGGTTAACACCGGGGAGCTGTTTTTT	CASSPWGVNTGELFF
.	TRBD2	TRBV5-1	TRBJ2-5	TGCGCCAGCAGGGCCGGGGGGAGAGAGACCCAGTACTTC	CASRAGGRETQYF
.	.	TRBV19	TRBJ1-3	TGTGCCAGTTCGATCTGGGGGCGACTTGGAAACACCATATATTTT	CASSIWGRLGNTIYF
.	.	TRBV12-3/TRBV12-4	TRBJ2-5	TGTGCCAGCGAACGCGGAGCGCAAGAGACCCAGTACTTC	CASERGAQETQYF
few	TRBD1	TRBV5-4	TRBJ1-2	TGTGCCAGCACCATTAGCCGACAGGGCAACTATGGCTACACCTTC	CASTISRQGNYGYTF
.	.	TRBV7-2	TRBJ1-4	TGTGCCAGCAGCTTAGTCGGGGGCGGGGGAGAAAAACTGTTTTTT	CASSLVGGGGEKLFF
.	.	TRBV5-6	TRBJ1-1	TGTGCCAGCAGCTTGGGTAACTTCATGAACACTGAAGCTTTCTTT	CASSLGNFMNTEAFF
few	TRBD2	TRBV9	TRBJ2-7	TGTGCCAGCAGCGTAGGTAGTAGCGGGGCTCTCGAGCAGTACTTC	CASSVGSSGALEQYF
.	.	TRBV28	TRBJ2-4	TGTGCCAGCAGTTTACTAGCCAAAAACATTCAGTACTTC	CASSLLAKNIQYF
few	TRBD2	TRBV5-4	TRBJ2-3	TGTGCCAGCAGCCAACTAGCGGTCCCGTTCACAGATACGCAGTATTTT	CASSQLAVPFTDTQYF
.	TRBD1	TRBV24-1	TRBJ2-7	TGTGCCACCAGTGATTTCGGCAGGGGGCTCTACGAGCAGTACTTC	CATSDFGRGLYEQYF
.	TRBD2	TRBV15	TRBJ2-1	TGTGCCACCAGCAGGCTAGCGGGAGGCCCCAATGAGCAGTTCTTC	CATSRLAGGPNEQFF
.	.	TRBV11-2	TRBJ2-7	TGTGCCAGCAGCTTACTTCGCGAGCAGTACTTC	CASSLLREQYF
.	.	TRBV18	TRBJ1-4	TGTGCCAGCTCCCGGGACTCAACTAATGAAAAACTGTTTTTT	CASSRDSTNEKLFF
.	.	TRBV6-1	TRBJ2-7	TGTGCCAGCAGTGAATTACAGGTCTCCAGCTACGAGCAGTACTTC	CASSELQVSSYEQYF
.	.	TRBV19	TRBJ1-2	TGTGCCAGTATCGGGAACTATGGCTACACCTTC	CASIGNYGYTF
once	.	TRBV2	TRBJ2-3	TGTGCCAGCACGAAGGGAGCCAGCACAGATACGCAGTATTTT	CASTKGASTDTQYF
.	TRBD2	TRBV13	TRBJ2-1	TGTGCCAGCAGCTTGCGGACTAGCGGCTACAATGAGCAGTTCTTC	CASSLRTSGYNEQFF
.	TRBD1	TRBV10-2	TRBJ1-3	TGCGCCAGCAGTGGAGCGACAGGGAGTTCGTTCTCTGGAAACACCATATATTTT	CASSGATGSSFSGNTIYF
.	TRBD1	TRBV7-3	TRBJ2-3	TGTGCCAGCAGCTTAATGGCAGGGGGCGCGATAGATACGCAGTATTTT	CASSLMAGGAIDTQYF
few	.	TRBV11-2	TRBJ1-4	TGTGCCAGCAGCCCCCTGGGTGCAGGCTATAATGAAAAACTGTTTTTT	CASSPLGAGYNEKLFF
.	.	TRBV6-5	TRBJ2-7	TGTGCCAGCAGTTACTCAGCTACCTTACCCTACGAGCAGTACTTC	CASSYSATLPYEQYF
.	.	TRBV5-6	TRBJ2-7	TGTGCCAGCAGCTTGGCAGGGGGGTATTTATACGAGCAGTACTTC	CASSLAGGYLYEQYF
.	.	TRBV6-1	TRBJ1-4	TGTGCCAGCAGTGACCCGGGGGGCAGTGAAAAACTGTTTTTT	CASSDPGGSEKLFF
.	.	TRBV6-6	TRBJ1-1	TGTGCCAGCAGAATAATGAACACTGAAGCTTTCTTT	CASRIMNTEAFF
few	.	TRBV2	TRBJ2-7	TGTGCCAGCAGGGGGAGTGGGGTTTACCACGAGCAGTACTTC	CASRGSGVYHEQYF
.	.	TRBV18	TRBJ2-5	TGTGCCAGCTCAACGAGCGGTCGCCAAGAGACCCAGTACTTC	CASSTSGRQETQYF
.	TRBD2	TRBV3-1/TRBV3-2	TRBJ2-1	TGTGCCAGCAGCCGACTAGCGGTCAATGAGCAGTTCTTC	CASSRLAVNEQFF
.	.	TRBV19	TRBJ1-5	TGTGCCAGTAGTATTTTGGAGGGGCTGACGGGCAATCAGCCCCAGCATTTT	CASSILEGLTGNQPQHF
.	TRBD2	TRBV6-5	TRBJ2-7	TGTGCCAGCAGGGGAGGCGGGAGAGAGTACGAGCAGTACTTC	CASRGGGREYEQYF
once	.	TRBV7-9	TRBJ1-4	TGTGCCAGCAGCTTAGGGGTAGGGTCAGGGAATGAAAAACTGTTTTTT	CASSLGVGSGNEKLFF
.	.	TRBV27	TRBJ1-2	TGTGCCAGCAGTCTACCTGGTGGAGTCCATGGCTACACCTTC	CASSLPGGVHGYTF
.	TRBD1	TRBV18	TRBJ1-5	TGTGCCAGCTCCCGTGATTCCGGGACAGGGACGCATACCCAGCATTTT	CASSRDSGTGTHTQHF
.	TRBD1	TRBV7-8	TRBJ2-2	TGTGCCAGCACCTCAACCCTCCGGGACAGGGAACGGTGGAACACCGGGGAGCTGTTTTTT	CASTSTLRDRERWNTGELFF
.	.	TRBV6-5	TRBJ2-1	TGTGCCAGTTCCCCGGAGGGGGCTTGGAATGAGCAGTTCTTC	CASSPEGAWNEQFF
.	TRBD1	TRBV6-5	TRBJ1-1	TGTGCCAGCAGTTGGGGCCAGGGGGCCACTGAAGCTTTCTTT	CASSWGQGATEAFF
once	.	TRBV28	TRBJ1-2	TGTGCCAGCAGTTCCGGCTATGGGGGGAGGGCAGGCCCTGTCTATGGCTACACCTTC	CASSSGYGGRAGPVYGYTF
.	.	TRBV7-2	TRBJ2-1	TGTGCCAGCAGCTTAGCGTCTTTGATCAGTGAGCAGTTCTTC	CASSLASLISEQFF
.	.	TRBV10-3	TRBJ2-5	TGTGCCATCAGTAGCGGAGCCCAAGAGACCCAGTACTTC	CAISSGAQETQYF
.	TRBD1	TRBV7-3	TRBJ1-6	TGTGCCAGCAGCCGACAGGGGGGGTCGAATTCACCCCTCCACTTT	CASSRQGGSNSPLHF
once	.	TRBV15	TRBJ1-1	TGTGCCACCAGCAGAGTTAATTCCAGGAACACTGAAGCTTTCTTT	CATSRVNSRNTEAFF
.	.	TRBV27	TRBJ1-1	TGTGCCAGCAGTTTCTGGGGGGCTGAAGCTTTCTTT	CASSFWGAEAFF
.	TRBD1	TRBV5-1	TRBJ1-6	TGCGCCAGCAGCTTGGATGCGACAGGGGAAGGGTCACCCCTCCACTTT	CASSLDATGEGSPLHF
once	.	TRBV15	TRBJ1-4	TGTGCCACCTCAGACAGGCGGGCAACTAATGAAAAACTGTTTTTT	CATSDRRATNEKLFF
.	.	TRBV27	TRBJ1-1	TGTGCCACCACGTCAATCGCGTGGACTGAAGCTTTCTTT	CATTSIAWTEAFF
.	TRBD1	TRBV18	TRBJ1-2	TGTGCCAGCTCGCCTGGGACAGGGTTTGGCTACACCTTC	CASSPGTGFGYTF
.	TRBD1	TRBV9	TRBJ2-5	TGTGCCAGCAGTTGGACAGGGTCCCTAGGAGAAGAGACCCAGTACTTC	CASSWTGSLGEETQYF
.	TRBD1	TRBV3-1/TRBV3-2	TRBJ1-1	TGTGCCAGCAGCCCCCTGGGACAGGGAGACACTGAAGCTTTCTTT	CASSPLGQGDTEAFF
.	TRBD1	TRBV5-1	TRBJ1-1	TGCGCCACCTCTTCCGGGACAGGAACGGGCAAAGTCTTCTTT	CATSSGTGTGKVFF
few	TRBD1	TRBV7-9	TRBJ1-4	TGTGCCAGCAGCCTCCAGACAGGGGGCGGCGAAAAACTGTTTTTT	CASSLQTGGGEKLFF
.	.	TRBV10-2	TRBJ1-1	TGCGCCAGCAGTGTGGGTGGGCTGAACACTGAAGCTTTCTTT	CASSVGGLNTEAFF
.	TRBD2	TRBV7-3	TRBJ2-3	TGTGCCAGCAGCTTAACGGTTAGCGGGAGTGGGTCAGATACGCAGTATTTT	CASSLTVSGSGSDTQYF
.	.	TRBV3-1/TRBV3-2	TRBJ2-1	TGTGCCAGCAGCCAGGGCCTGACTAGTGGTGAGCAGTTCTTC	CASSQGLTSGEQFF